A selection of T cell receptor beta chains follows, all from one sample in a study of T-cell reconstitution after alpha-beta-depleted transplantation in children. TCRdb fed the PCR reads into MiXCR, producing one record per CDR3 protein. The sample comprises some 350,000 distinct CDR3 sequences, about 9.4% of which are singletons, and 2% to 2.5% rests with the top ten. The sample consisted of PBMCs from the stem cell graft donor, taken from the stem cell graft. Receptors originate from a human donor who donated a stem cell graft to a child with acute lymphoblastic leukemia. CDR3s include the opening cysteine and the closing phenylalanine or tryptophan. D genes are given only for firm matches. The listing skips clone size in some rows; elsewhere it reads once, few, many or a size class.

TRBD2	TRBV19	TRBJ2-7	.	CASSIGGLAGSYEQYF	TGTGCCAGTAGTATAGGAGGACTAGCGGGCTCCTACGAGCAGTACTTC
TRBD2	TRBV7-9	TRBJ2-1	few	CASSLVSLAGFNEQFF	TGTGCCAGCAGCTTAGTAAGTCTAGCGGGCTTCAATGAGCAGTTCTTC
TRBD2	TRBV10-3	TRBJ2-1	.	CAISESGLAGPYNEQFF	TGTGCCATCAGTGAGTCAGGACTAGCGGGACCCTACAATGAGCAGTTCTTC
.	TRBV12-3/TRBV12-4	TRBJ2-2	.	CASSYPTQGTAGELFF	TGTGCCAGCAGTTACCCCACACAGGGTACCGCCGGGGAGCTGTTTTTT
TRBD2	TRBV12-3/TRBV12-4	TRBJ2-1	few	CASRRTSETYNEQFF	TGTGCCAGCAGGAGGACTAGCGAGACCTACAATGAGCAGTTCTTC
TRBD1	TRBV7-6	TRBJ1-3	few	CASSSDRVGNTIYF	TGTGCCAGCAGCTCGGACAGGGTTGGAAACACCATATATTTT
.	TRBV5-1	TRBJ2-1	.	CASSPAPRGDDYNEQFF	TGCGCCAGCAGCCCCGCACCCCGGGGAGATGATTACAATGAGCAGTTCTTC
TRBD1	TRBV5-1	TRBJ1-2	.	CASSWGQKLYGYTF	TGCGCCAGCAGTTGGGGACAGAAACTTTATGGCTACACCTTC
.	TRBV5-1	TRBJ2-2	many	CASSLDGAPGELFF	TGCGCCAGCAGCTTGGATGGGGCCCCAGGGGAGCTGTTTTTT
.	TRBV5-4	TRBJ2-2	few	CASSEGPLNTGELFF	TGTGCCAGCAGCGAGGGACCTCTGAACACCGGGGAGCTGTTTTTT
.	TRBV10-3	TRBJ2-7	.	CAIAPGPDYEQYF	TGTGCCATCGCCCCGGGTCCCGACTACGAGCAGTACTTC
TRBD2	TRBV27	TRBJ2-2	.	CASTPAGETGELFF	TGTGCCAGCACCCCAGCGGGAGAGACCGGGGAGCTGTTTTTT
TRBD2	TRBV15	TRBJ2-2	few	CATSRDLLAGGQDGELFF	TGTGCCACCAGCAGAGATTTGCTAGCGGGGGGGCAGGACGGGGAGCTGTTTTTT
.	TRBV6-5	TRBJ1-4	few	CASSHLRAGREEKLFF	TGTGCCAGCAGTCACCTTAGGGCAGGGAGGGAGGAAAAACTGTTTTTT
TRBD1	TRBV20-1	TRBJ2-2	many	CSASGTGVAGELFF	TGCAGTGCTAGCGGGACAGGGGTGGCCGGGGAGCTGTTTTTT
TRBD2	TRBV3-1	TRBJ2-5	.	CASSHGGSPQETQYF	TGTGCCAGCAGCCACGGCGGGAGTCCCCAAGAGACCCAGTACTTC
TRBD2	TRBV14	TRBJ2-7	few	CASSPYILAGSTYEQYF	TGTGCCAGCAGCCCCTATATCCTAGCGGGATCTACCTACGAGCAGTACTTC
TRBD2	TRBV5-1	TRBJ2-2	few	CASSATSGTNTGELFF	TGCGCCAGCAGCGCCACTAGCGGGACGAACACCGGGGAGCTGTTTTTT
TRBD2	TRBV20-1	TRBJ2-7	.	CSARASGRISYEQYF	TGCAGTGCTAGAGCCAGCGGGAGGATCTCCTACGAGCAGTACTTC
.	TRBV4-1	TRBJ1-2	many	CASSQGPGVNYGYTF	TGCGCCAGCAGCCAAGGTCCAGGGGTTAACTATGGCTACACCTTC
TRBD2	TRBV20-1	TRBJ2-3	many	CSARDLAVGDTDTQYF	TGCAGTGCTAGAGATCTAGCGGTTGGGGACACAGATACGCAGTATTTT
.	TRBV4-3	TRBJ2-3	few	CASSQVQGQGSDTQYF	TGCGCCAGCAGCCAAGTTCAGGGGCAGGGTTCAGATACGCAGTATTTT
.	TRBV7-3	TRBJ2-1	many	CASSLSRGPVNEQFF	TGTGCCAGCAGCTTAAGTAGGGGTCCAGTCAATGAGCAGTTCTTC
.	TRBV7-2	TRBJ2-3	many	CASRRGAIRRVTDTQYF	TGTGCCAGCAGAAGGGGGGCCATCCGGAGGGTGACAGATACGCAGTATTTT
.	TRBV28	TRBJ2-3	few	CASQIRLATQYF	TGTGCCAGCCAAATCCGGTTGGCTACGCAGTATTTT
.	TRBV28	TRBJ1-3	many	CASSEGPENTIYF	TGTGCCAGCAGTGAGGGACCTGAAAACACCATATATTTT
.	TRBV4-1	TRBJ1-5	many	CASSPTPTDYNQPQHF	TGCGCCAGCAGCCCCACTCCGACAGACTACAATCAGCCCCAGCATTTT
.	TRBV27	TRBJ1-5	few	CASRLVGYSNQPQHF	TGTGCCAGCCGTTTGGTGGGTTATAGCAATCAGCCCCAGCATTTT
.	TRBV20-1	TRBJ1-1	many	CSAGRLSFRPNTEAFF	TGCAGTGCTGGCCGTCTATCCTTCAGGCCGAACACTGAAGCTTTCTTT
.	TRBV27	TRBJ2-7	many	CASSLTGMVGEQYF	TGTGCCAGCAGTTTGACGGGGATGGTCGGCGAGCAGTACTTC
.	TRBV18	TRBJ2-3	.	CASSPPVPDTQYF	TGTGCCAGCTCACCACCGGTCCCAGATACGCAGTATTTT
.	TRBV27	TRBJ2-6	.	CASSPHTGRSSGANVLTF	TGTGCCAGCAGTCCCCATACGGGACGGAGCTCTGGGGCCAACGTCCTGACTTTC
TRBD2	TRBV4-1	TRBJ2-3	.	CASSQDRPGLAESPSTDTQYF	TGCGCCAGCAGCCAAGACCGCCCGGGACTAGCGGAATCACCTAGCACAGATACGCAGTATTTT
TRBD2	TRBV4-2	TRBJ2-5	few	CASSHDLGLEETQYF	TGTGCCAGCAGCCACGATTTGGGACTAGAAGAGACCCAGTACTTC
.	TRBV27	TRBJ2-5	.	CASSLSPFDRLQETQYF	TGTGCCAGCAGTTTGTCCCCATTTGACAGGCTGCAAGAGACCCAGTACTTC
TRBD2	TRBV29-1	TRBJ2-1	few	CSVEGILAGTSYNEQFF	TGCAGCGTTGAAGGCATACTAGCGGGAACGTCCTACAATGAGCAGTTCTTC
.	TRBV7-9	TRBJ2-1	few	CASSPEGSSYNEQFF	TGTGCCAGCAGTCCAGAGGGGTCTTCCTACAATGAGCAGTTCTTC
TRBD1	TRBV11-1	TRBJ1-2	.	CASSPPIEDRGFTNYGYTF	TGTGCCAGCAGCCCACCGATCGAGGACAGGGGATTTACTAACTATGGCTACACCTTC
.	TRBV7-2	TRBJ2-7	.	CASRTGTSSYEQYF	TGTGCCAGCAGGACCGGGACTTCCTCCTACGAGCAGTACTTC
.	TRBV20-1	TRBJ1-4	.	CSAKRTVIATNEKLFF	TGCAGTGCGAAGAGGACAGTCATTGCAACTAATGAAAAACTGTTTTTT
.	TRBV5-1	TRBJ2-5	.	CASRSGKETQYF	TGCGCCAGCAGGTCCGGGAAAGAGACCCAGTACTTC
.	TRBV20-1	TRBJ1-5	few	CSASVGAFSNQPQHF	TGCAGTGCTAGTGTGGGGGCGTTTAGCAATCAGCCCCAGCATTTT
.	TRBV4-1	TRBJ2-7	.	CASSQVHQWSDRAYEQYF	TGCGCCAGCAGCCAGGTCCACCAATGGTCTGACAGAGCCTACGAGCAGTACTTC
TRBD1	TRBV6-2/TRBV6-3	TRBJ2-6	.	CASSYPLSGQGALGANVLTF	TGTGCCAGCAGTTACCCCCTCTCGGGACAGGGGGCGCTTGGGGCCAACGTCCTGACTTTC
TRBD2	TRBV7-9	TRBJ2-1	many	CASSLGYQREDEQFF	TGTGCCAGCAGCCTAGGGTACCAGCGGGAGGATGAGCAGTTCTTC
TRBD2	TRBV7-3	TRBJ2-1	.	CASSPTSGTNSYNEQFF	TGTGCCAGCAGCCCTACGTCCGGGACTAACTCCTACAATGAGCAGTTCTTC
.	TRBV4-1	TRBJ2-2	few	CASSQDDGTGELFF	TGCGCCAGCAGCCAAGATGACGGAACCGGGGAGCTGTTTTTT
.	TRBV7-2	TRBJ2-7	many	CASSLVGGGTGNYEQYF	TGTGCCAGCAGCTTAGTTGGAGGTGGGACGGGAAACTACGAGCAGTACTTC
TRBD1	TRBV6-5	TRBJ1-5	.	CASSLRRGQDQPQHF	TGTGCCAGCAGCTTAAGGAGGGGGCAAGATCAGCCCCAGCATTTT